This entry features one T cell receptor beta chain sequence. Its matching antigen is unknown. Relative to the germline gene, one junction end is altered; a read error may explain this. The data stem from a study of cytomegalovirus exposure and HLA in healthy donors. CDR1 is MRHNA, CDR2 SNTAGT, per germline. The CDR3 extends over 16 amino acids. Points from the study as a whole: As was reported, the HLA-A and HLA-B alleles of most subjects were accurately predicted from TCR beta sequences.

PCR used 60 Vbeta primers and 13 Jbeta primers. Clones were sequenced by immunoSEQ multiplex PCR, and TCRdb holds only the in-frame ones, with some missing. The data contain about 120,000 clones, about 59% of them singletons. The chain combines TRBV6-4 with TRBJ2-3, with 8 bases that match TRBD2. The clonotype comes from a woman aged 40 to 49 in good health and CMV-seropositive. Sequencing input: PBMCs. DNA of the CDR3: TGTGCCAGCTATCTCTCCCCCCGGGAGGGCCATCGGCCCACTCTTTTT. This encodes CASYLSPREGHRPTLF.